Below, 3 T cell receptor beta chains from the same sample are listed, as sequenced in a study of CD8 T cells in ankylosing spondylitis. Antigen specificity for these receptors is unknown. Broader study findings: About 8 highly homologous variants made up a TCR beta motif that seemed to typify ankylosing spondylitis blood.

One entry per CDR3 protein, called by TCRdb with MiXCR from the 5' RACE reads. The sample comprises 450,000 or so distinct CDR3 sequences, roughly a quarter of which are singletons, and 0.75% to 0.9% rests with the top ten. Sequencing input: blood, either unsorted or a sorted T cell fraction (not recorded which). The receptors here all came from a male donor with ankylosing spondylitis.

The rearrangement joins TRBV2 to TRBJ1-5; 7 bases are shared with TRBD1. CDR3 length: 14 amino acids. Germline values: CDR1 SNHLY, CDR2 FYNNEI. After removal of 8 bases from V and 0 bases from J, the junction contained 4 bases not matched to a gene. The CDR3 DNA reads as TGTGCCAGCCGACAGGGTTATAGCAATCAGCCCCAGCATTTT. It encodes CASRQGYSNQPQHF. The full variable domain, its missing parts supplied by reference TRBV2 and TRBJ1-5, is EPEVTQTPSHQVTQMGQEVILRCVPISNHLYFYWYRQILGQKVEFLVSFYNNEISEKSEIFDDQFSVERPDGSNFTLKIRSTKLEDSAMYFCASRQGYSNQPQHFGDGTRLSIL.

V gene TRBV19 combines with J gene TRBJ2-5; D possibly corresponds to TRBD2 (6 bases). The CDR3 has 13 residues. With 7 bases removed from V and 5 bases from J, the gap between germline ends came to 14 bases. Germline CDR1 is LNHDA and CDR2 is SQIVND (reference sequence). The CDR3 DNA sequence: TGTGCCAGTACGGAGGGGTCAGGGGAGACCCAGTACTTC. It encodes CASTEGSGETQYF.

The genes are TRBV12-3 or TRBV12-4 and TRBJ1-1; D possibly corresponds to TRBD1 (5 bases). V lost 7 bases and J lost 2, with 8 bases in between. The CDR3 is made up of 12 amino acids. The CDR3 loop is CASIRTNTEAFF. The DNA of the CDR3 is TGTGCCAGCATAAGGACAAACACTGAAGCTTTCTTT.